These 26 T cell receptor beta chains originate from one sample sequenced in a study of technical replicates of blood from several donors. Sequenced by immunoSEQ multiplex PCR; TCRdb stores in-frame clones only, minus some. The data hold 75,000 to 95,000 clones, with roughly 94% observed a single time. Sample: T cells isolated from PBMCs. These receptors all stem from a human donor in good health.

V and J are TRBV9 and TRBJ1-1; D gene unclear. This CDR3 region has 13 residues. Germline values: CDR1 SGDLS, CDR2 YYNGEE. V was pared by 1 base and J by 1 base, with 5 bases between. The CDR3 here is CASSVQSNTEAFF. The CDR3 coding sequence is TGTGCCAGCAGCGTACAGTCGAACACTGAAGCTTTCTTT. The full variable domain, its missing parts supplied by reference TRBV9 and TRBJ1-1, is DSGVTQTPKHLITATGQRVTLRCSPRSGDLSVYWYQQSLDQGLQFLIQYYNGEERAKGNILERFSAQQFPDLHSELNLSSLELGDSALYFCASSVQSNTEAFFGQGTRLTVV.

V is TRBV2 and J is TRBJ2-7; 11 bases match TRBD2. The CDR3 spans 14 residues. Germline-derived CDR1 and CDR2 are SNHLY and FYNNEI. After removal of 6 bases from V and 5 bases from J, the junction contained 6 bases not matched to a gene. The CDR3 here is CASRRLAGSHEQYF. The CDR3 DNA reads as TGTGCCAGCAGAAGACTAGCGGGAAGCCACGAGCAGTACTTC.

The rearrangement joins TRBV6-5 to TRBJ1-2, with a possible D match to TRBD1 (5 bases). The CDR3 sequence is 15 residues long. With 0 bases removed from V and 2 bases from J, the gap between germline ends came to 10 bases. The germline CDR1 and CDR2 sequences are MNHEY and SVGAGI. CDR3 DNA sequence: TGTGCCAGCAGTTACTCACCGACAGTGAACTATGGCTACACCTTC. It codes for CASSYSPTVNYGYTF.

In its sample, this clone was seen once. The chain links TRBV28 to TRBJ1-2, with TRBD1 matching 9 bases. The V and J ends lost 6 bases and 8 bases, in that order; junction bases with no gene match: 16. Germline V lookup: CDR1 MDHEN, CDR2 SYDVKM. CDR3 length: 16 amino acids. CDR3: CASSLTGGAVGGGYTF. CDR3 nucleotide sequence: TGTGCCAGCAGCCTGACAGGGGGTGCCGTGGGGGGAGGCTACACCTTC.

The V and J genes are TRBV28 and TRBJ1-2; D remains ambiguous. The V end was cut by 1 base, the J end by 9 bases, with 15 bases between. CDR1 MDHEN and CDR2 SYDVKM come from the germline V gene. The CDR3 runs 14 residues. CDR3 nucleotide sequence: TGTGCCAGCAGTTTATCCGACTGGGAGAGGCGCTACACCTTC. Residues: CASSLSDWERRYTF.

The sample holds one count of this clone. V gene TRBV23-1 combines with J gene TRBJ1-5; 8 bases are shared with TRBD1. TRBV23-1 is noted as an ORF with a role that remains uncertain. This CDR3 has 16 amino acids. V trimming: 3 bases; J trimming: 4 bases; junction bases outside the gene matches: 8. The CDR3 sequence: CASSHVYRGRNQPQHF. CDR3 sequence (DNA): TGCGCCAGCAGTCATGTATACAGGGGGAGAAATCAGCCCCAGCATTTT.

The genes are TRBV19 and TRBJ2-7, with 11 positions matching TRBD2. Germline V CDR1 and CDR2: LNHDA, SQIVND (reference sequence). CDR3 length: 14 amino acids. J gave up 0 bases and V 6 bases, and 1 base lay outside the gene matches. The CDR3, as DNA: TGTGCCAGTAGAGGACTAGCGGGCTCCTACGAGCAGTACTTC. Translation gives CASRGLAGSYEQYF.

The chain has TRBV4-1 and TRBJ2-7, with D unresolved. This CDR3 spans 16 amino acids. Trimming stripped 4 bases from V and 0 bases from J, with 16 bases between. Per germline, CDR1 MGHRA and CDR2 YSYEKL. The CDR3 coding sequence is TGCGCCAGCAGCCTTGTGAAGTCTCTGAGCTCCTACGAGCAGTACTTC. Amino acids: CASSLVKSLSSYEQYF.

The rearrangement links TRBV20-1 to TRBJ1-2; 7 bases are shared with TRBD1. The ends lost 5 bases at V and 8 bases at J; junction bases unmatched: 5. Germline assignment: CDR1 DFQATT and CDR2 SNEGSKA (reference sequence). The CDR3 has 11 amino acids. CDR3: CSADRVRGYTF. The CDR3 DNA is TGCAGTGCTGACAGGGTTAGAGGCTACACCTTC.

This rearrangement joins TRBV27 to TRBJ2-7; D uncertain. This CDR3 comprises 14 residues. CDR1 and CDR2 (germline): MNHEY, SMNVEV (reference sequence). Between the trimmed V and J ends, which lost 3 bases and 1 base, there was a span of 10 bases. CDR3 DNA: TGTGCCAGCAGTTTTTTCACCGGGTCCTACGAGCAGTACTTC. Encoded protein: CASSFFTGSYEQYF.

As regards this clone: An end of the junction does not agree with germline; a read error may underlie this. The J gene is TRBJ2-7, the V gene TRBV2; 7 bases align to TRBD2. The CDR3 covers 12 residues. Germline V lookup: CDR1 SNHLY, CDR2 FYNNEI. CDR3 protein: CASSEEVRGGEF. DNA of the CDR3: TGTGCCAGCAGTGAAGAAGTCCGGGGAGGGGAATTC.

This chain joins TRBV6-5 and TRBJ2-7; a possible D gene is TRBD1 (6 bases). Germline V gives CDR1 MNHEY, CDR2 SVGAGI. V shed 0 bases and J shed 7 bases, with 16 bases lying between them. This CDR3 has 15 amino acids. CDR3 region: CASSYSDRPGWEQYF. The CDR3 DNA is TGTGCCAGCAGTTACTCTGACAGGCCCGGTTGGGAGCAGTACTTC.

The V gene is TRBV9, the J gene TRBJ2-7, with 7 bases lining up with TRBD1. Germline V CDR1 and CDR2: SGDLS, YYNGEE. The CDR3 contains 14 residues. V was clipped by 0 bases and J by 4 bases; unmatched bases: 4. Here the CDR3 reads CASSVGGQPYEQYF. CDR3 DNA: TGTGCCAGCAGCGTAGGGGGACAGCCATACGAGCAGTACTTC.

V is TRBV2 and J is TRBJ2-3; 7 bases line up with TRBD1. This CDR3 spans 15 amino acids. The V gene end was trimmed by 3 bases and the J gene end by 4 bases; junction bases not matched to a gene: 7. Germline CDR1 SNHLY, CDR2 FYNNEI. The CDR3 bases are TGTGCCAGCAGTGATAGACAGGGAAGGTCAGATACGCAGTATTTT. Translated, it gives CASSDRQGRSDTQYF.

The V call is TRBV28, the J call TRBJ1-2; the D gene is possibly TRBD1 (6 bases). V lost 6 bases and J lost 2, with 13 bases in between. This CDR3 region has 14 residues. Germline V gene lookup returns CDR1 MDHEN and CDR2 SYDVKM. The CDR3: CASRPGQTNYGYTF. CDR3 in DNA: TGTGCCAGCAGGCCGGGACAAACAAACTATGGCTACACCTTC.

The V call is TRBV2, the J call TRBJ1-2; tentative D call: TRBD1 (5 bases). Germline values: CDR1 SNHLY, CDR2 FYNNEI. The germline V and J ends were trimmed by 6 bases and 3 bases, with 23 bases remaining between them. The CDR3 has 17 residues. The CDR3 loop is CASRPILSQSGDYGYTF. CDR3 DNA sequence: TGTGCCAGCAGGCCTATTCTAAGCCAGTCGGGGGACTATGGCTACACCTTC.

The rearrangement links TRBV7-9 to TRBJ2-7, with TRBD2 matching 8 bases. CDR1 SEHNR and CDR2 FQNEAQ come from the germline V gene (reference sequence). The CDR3 extends over 13 amino acids. Trimming removed 6 bases from V and 3 bases from J; junction bases left unmatched: 4. The CDR3 DNA reads TGTGCCAGCAGTCCCGCGGGAGGCTACGAGCAGTACTTC. It codes for CASSPAGGYEQYF.

This chain joins TRBV5-1 and TRBJ2-5; 9 bases align to TRBD2. The length of the CDR3 is 16 residues. The J segment lost 4 bases and the V segment lost 2 bases, leaving 9 bases of the junction unmatched. Germline V lookup: CDR1 SGHRS, CDR2 YFSETQ. The chain's CDR3 is CASSLTGTSLPETQYF. DNA of the CDR3: TGCGCCAGCAGCTTAACCGGGACTAGCCTTCCAGAGACCCAGTACTTC.

This chain connects TRBV9 to TRBJ2-5, with D possibly being TRBD2 (5 bases). The CDR3 consists of 15 residues. CDR1 is SGDLS and CDR2 is YYNGEE in the germline V gene. The V gene lost 0 bases and the J gene lost 3 bases, with 12 bases spanning the gap. For the CDR3, the DNA is TGTGCCAGCAGCGTAGTCGGTGGGAGAGAAGAGACCCAGTACTTC. Protein: CASSVVGGREETQYF.

This chain uses TRBV28 with TRBJ2-1; 12 bases are shared with TRBD2. CDR1 and CDR2 from the germline V gene are MDHEN and SYDVKM. J was trimmed by 1 base and V by 5 bases; bases with no gene match: 6. This CDR3 has 17 residues. The CDR3 DNA sequence: TGTGCCAGCAGTGCCCGACTAGCGGGAGTTTCCTACAATGAGCAGTTCTTC. Translated, it gives CASSARLAGVSYNEQFF.

The chain employs TRBV19 and TRBJ2-5; 10 bases map to TRBD1. There are 14 residues in the CDR3. Looked up from germline, CDR1 is LNHDA and CDR2 is SQIVND (reference sequence). The trim removed 8 bases at V and 5 bases at J, leaving 8 bases unmatched. The CDR3 here is CASQLPGQGETQYF. The DNA for the CDR3 is TGTGCCAGTCAATTGCCGGGACAGGGGGAGACCCAGTACTTC.

The rearrangement uses TRBV7-9 and TRBJ2-3; TRBD2 agrees at 7 bases. After removal of 1 base from V and 2 bases from J, the junction contained 3 bases not matched to a gene. Germline V gene data show CDR1 as SEHNR and CDR2 as FQNEAQ (reference sequence). The CDR3 is 15 amino acids. Here the CDR3 DNA reads TGTGCCAGCAGCTTAGGACTAGCCAACACAGATACGCAGTATTTT. It encodes CASSLGLANTDTQYF.

V gene TRBV6-5 combines with J gene TRBJ2-7, with D tentatively TRBD1 (6 bases). CDR1 is MNHEY, CDR2 SVGAGI, per germline. V lost 6 bases and J 2 bases, leaving 17 bases between the germline ends. The CDR3 totals 15 residues. CDR3 sequence (DNA): TGTGCCAGCAGCCGGGCCCAGGGGACGACCTACGAGCAGTACTTC. This sequence encodes CASSRAQGTTYEQYF.

The genes are TRBV7-3 and TRBJ2-7; D gene unclear. This CDR3 is 13 amino acids long. In germline, CDR1 is SGHTA, CDR2 FQGTGA. The V and J ends lost 2 bases and 2 bases respectively, with 7 bases between them. In DNA, the CDR3 is TGTGCCAGCAGCTTATTCAGTACCTACGAGCAGTACTTC. Amino acids: CASSLFSTYEQYF.

V is TRBV5-1 and J is TRBJ2-5; 7 bases line up with TRBD1. With 2 bases clipped from V and 6 bases from J, the junction kept 13 bases outside the gene matches. The CDR3 is 16 residues long. Germline V gives CDR1 SGHRS, CDR2 YFSETQ. The CDR3 sequence: CASSLLESDRLKTQYF. CDR3 coding DNA: TGCGCCAGCAGCTTACTTGAGTCGGACAGGCTAAAGACCCAGTACTTC.

The rearrangement links TRBV5-1 to TRBJ2-3; TRBD2 matches at 7 bases. Per germline, CDR1 SGHRS and CDR2 YFSETQ. This CDR3 spans 14 amino acids. V shed 4 bases and J 0 bases; nucleotides not matched to a gene: 2. The CDR3 here is CASSQRESTDTQYF. The DNA of the CDR3 is TGCGCCAGCAGCCAGCGGGAAAGCACAGATACGCAGTATTTT.